This paragraph reports one T cell receptor (beta chain). The data were obtained in a study of T-cell reconstitution after alpha-beta-depleted transplantation in children. Unique molecular identifiers were used to barcode this TCRbeta library. TCRdb ran MiXCR on the PCR reads and lists one entry per CDR3 protein. The sample has roughly 570,000 distinct CDR3 sequences, 25% to 30% seen once; the top ten hold just over 35%. Sample: PBMCs, taken before TCRalphabeta/CD19-depleted stem cell transplant. This clonotype was obtained from a boy under three years old with Wiskott-Aldrich syndrome, due to receive a stem cell transplant.

CDR3 region: CSATRALGEQYF. CDR3 sequence (DNA): TGCAGTGCTACCAGAGCCCTTGGGGAGCAGTACTTC. V is TRBV20-1 and J is TRBJ2-7; D gene ambiguous. There are 12 residues in the CDR3. V dropped 4 bases and J dropped 7 bases, with 14 bases sitting between them. CDR1 and CDR2 (germline): DFQATT, SNEGSKA (reference sequence).